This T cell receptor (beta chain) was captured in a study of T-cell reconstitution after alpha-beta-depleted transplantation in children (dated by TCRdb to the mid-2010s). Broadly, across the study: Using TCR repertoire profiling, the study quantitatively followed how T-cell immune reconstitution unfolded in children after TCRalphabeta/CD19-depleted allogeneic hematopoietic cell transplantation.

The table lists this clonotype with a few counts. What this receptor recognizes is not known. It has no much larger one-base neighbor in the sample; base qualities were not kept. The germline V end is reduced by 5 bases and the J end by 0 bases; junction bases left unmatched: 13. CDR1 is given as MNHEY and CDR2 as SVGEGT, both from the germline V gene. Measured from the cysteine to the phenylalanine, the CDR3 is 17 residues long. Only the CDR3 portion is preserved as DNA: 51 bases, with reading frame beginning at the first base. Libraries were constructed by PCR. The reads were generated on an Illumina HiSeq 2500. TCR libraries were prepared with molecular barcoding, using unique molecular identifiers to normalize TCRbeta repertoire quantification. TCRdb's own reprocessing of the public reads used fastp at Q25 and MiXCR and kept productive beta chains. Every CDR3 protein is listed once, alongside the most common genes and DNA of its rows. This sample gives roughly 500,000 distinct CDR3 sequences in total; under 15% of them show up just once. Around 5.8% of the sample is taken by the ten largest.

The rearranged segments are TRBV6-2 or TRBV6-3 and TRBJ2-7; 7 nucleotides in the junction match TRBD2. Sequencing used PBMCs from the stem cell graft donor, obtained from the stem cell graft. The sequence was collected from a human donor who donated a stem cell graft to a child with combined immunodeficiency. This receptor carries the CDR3 CASSRLTTSVYSYEQYF. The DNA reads TGTGCCAGCAGTCGACTAACCACTAGCGTTTACTCCTACGAGCAGTACTTC.